This passage covers 13 T cell receptor beta chains from one sample sequenced in a study of CD8+ T cells in alopecia areata. cDNA serving as the sequencing template came from extracted, reverse transcribed RNA. The table came from immunoSEQ multiplex PCR; TCRdb's copy has only in-frame clones and leaves some out. The sample consists of roughly 250,000 clones, roughly two thirds of them appearing once. This material consisted of CD4+ T cells sorted from blood, taken at week 0. The receptors shown here come from a human donor with alopecia areata.

Details on this clone: This sample includes further DNA sequences coding for the same CDR3. The rearrangement joins TRBV30 to TRBJ1-1; D gene uncertain. Germline CDR1 is GTSNPN and CDR2 is SVGIG (reference sequence). The CDR3 spans 13 residues. V was trimmed by 1 base and J by 1 base, leaving 7 bases between them. DNA of the CDR3: TGTGCCTGGAGTGGTGGGCCGAACACTGAAGCTTTCTTT. This encodes CAWSGGPNTEAFF.

This sequence joins TRBV2 and TRBJ2-3, with TRBD1 matching over 9 bases. Germline V gene sequence: CDR1 SNHLY, CDR2 FYNNEI. The junction had 5 bases not matched to a gene; V was cut back by 1 base and J by 0 bases. The CDR3 runs 17 residues. The CDR3 nucleotides read TGTGCCAGCAGTGAAGGGCCCGGGACAGGGAGCACAGATACGCAGTATTTT. This encodes CASSEGPGTGSTDTQYF.

The chain employs TRBV4-2 and TRBJ1-5, with D unresolved. There are 13 residues in the CDR3. CDR1 is LGHNA, CDR2 YNFKEQ, per germline. Trimming took 2 bases from V and 4 from J, leaving 6 bases between them. The DNA for the CDR3 is TGTGCCAGCAGCCAACTAGCTAATCAGCCCCAGCATTTT. Its translation is CASSQLANQPQHF.

The DNA of the CDR3 is TGCAGCGTTCCCGAAATCCTCTTGAACACTGAAGCTTTCTTT. Its translation: CSVPEILLNTEAFF. This chain connects TRBV29-1 to TRBJ1-1, with unresolved D. This CDR3 comprises 14 residues. Germline CDR1 SQVTM, CDR2 ANQGSEA. V dropped 5 bases and J dropped 0 bases, with 13 bases sitting between them.

The chain couples TRBV6-5 to TRBJ1-2; 7 nucleotides agree with TRBD1. With V trimmed by 0 bases and J by 0 bases, 1 base remained unmatched. Germline CDR1 reads MNHEY; CDR2 reads SVGAGI. The CDR3 contains 15 residues. DNA of the CDR3: TGTGCCAGCAGTTACTCCGGGACAGCTAACTATGGCTACACCTTC. This translates into CASSYSGTANYGYTF.

The chain links TRBV18 to TRBJ1-1, with D uncertain. The CDR3 has 13 amino acids. CDR1 is KGHSH, CDR2 LQKENI, per germline. V lost 6 bases and J 2 bases, leaving 10 bases between the germline ends. DNA for the CDR3: TGTGCCAGCTCCGACCAAAGTAACACTGAAGCTTTCTTT. Translation: CASSDQSNTEAFF.

The rearrangement links TRBV30 to TRBJ1-1; D is ambiguous. V was shortened by 3 bases and J by 3 bases, with 17 bases between the two germline ends. Per the germline V gene, CDR1 is GTSNPN and CDR2 is SVGIG (reference sequence). This CDR3 spans 15 amino acids. CDR3 loop: CAWSPTGRYDTEAFF. The CDR3 coding sequence is TGTGCCTGGAGCCCCACCGGACGGTACGACACTGAAGCTTTCTTT.

This sequence joins TRBV7-3 and TRBJ2-2; no definite D call. Germline V gene lookup returns CDR1 SGHTA and CDR2 FQGTGA. The CDR3 extends over 12 amino acids. V dropped 2 bases and J dropped 7 bases, with 5 bases sitting between them. The DNA for the CDR3 is TGTGCCAGCAGCTTAGGCCTCGGGGAGCTGTTTTTT. It encodes CASSLGLGELFF. The variable domain in full, completed from reference TRBV7-3 and TRBJ2-2, reads GAGVSQTPSNKVTEKGKYVELRCDPISGHTALYWYRQSLGQGPEFLIYFQGTGAADDSGLPNDRFFAVRPEGSVSTLKIQRTERGDSAVYLCASSLGLGELFFGEGSRLTVL.

The chain links TRBV7-2 to TRBJ1-2; D is perhaps TRBD1 (6 bases). Trimming removed 7 bases from V and 3 bases from J, with 15 bases in between. CDR1 is SGHTA, CDR2 FQGNSA, per germline. The CDR3 runs to 14 residues. As DNA, the CDR3 is TGTGCCAGCAACCCGAAACAGGGCTACTATGGCTACACCTTC. It specifies CASNPKQGYYGYTF.

The rearrangement links TRBV5-1 to TRBJ2-5, with D maybe TRBD2 (5 bases). Germline CDR1 and CDR2: SGHRS and YFSETQ. Trimming cost V 5 bases and J 0 bases, with 11 bases left between them. The CDR3 sequence is 14 residues long. Here the CDR3 DNA reads TGCGCCAGCAGGAGCCCCGGGGACCAAGAGACCCAGTACTTC. It codes for CASRSPGDQETQYF.

This sequence joins TRBV19 and TRBJ2-5; TRBD1 matches 9 bases. Germline CDR1 and CDR2: LNHDA and SQIVND (reference sequence). V shed 5 bases, J shed 3 bases, and the junction held 7 bases outside the gene matches. CDR3 size: 15 residues. In nucleotides, the CDR3 is TGTGCCAGTAGTCGGAGGACAGGGGAAAAAGAGACCCAGTACTTC. This encodes CASSRRTGEKETQYF.

Details on this clone: The same CDR3 can be traced to other DNA sequences in this sample. The rearrangement joins TRBV30 to TRBJ1-5, with D uncertain. The V and J ends lost 0 bases and 0 bases respectively, with 3 bases between them. Per the germline V gene, CDR1 is GTSNPN and CDR2 is SVGIG (reference sequence). CDR3 size: 13 residues. In DNA form, the CDR3 reads TGTGCCTGGAGTGTTGATAGCAATCAGCCCCAGCATTTT. It translates to CAWSVDSNQPQHF. The complete variable domain, with remaining parts taken from reference TRBV30 and TRBJ1-5, reads SQTIHQWPATLVQPVGSPLSLECTVEGTSNPNLYWYRQAAGRGLQLLFYSVGIGQISSEVPQNLSASRPQDRQFILSSKKLLLSDSGFYLCAWSVDSNQPQHFGDGTRLSIL.

This clone was observed a few times. V is TRBV7-3 and J is TRBJ2-2; no clear D gene. This CDR3 is 14 amino acids long. Germline assignment: CDR1 SGHTA and CDR2 FQGTGA. V dropped 1 base and J dropped 4 bases, with 7 bases sitting between them. CDR3 coding DNA: TGTGCCAGCAGCTTAAGCGCCCGCACCGGGGAGCTGTTTTTT. Translated: CASSLSARTGELFF. The complete variable domain, with remaining parts taken from reference TRBV7-3 and TRBJ2-2, reads GAGVSQTPSNKVTEKGKYVELRCDPISGHTALYWYRQSLGQGPEFLIYFQGTGAADDSGLPNDRFFAVRPEGSVSTLKIQRTERGDSAVYLCASSLSARTGELFFGEGSRLTVL.